This TCR beta chain comes out of a study of identical twins. Each CDR3 protein is one row after TCRdb ran MiXCR on the 5' RACE reads. The sample has 600,000 to 850,000 distinct CDR3 sequences; 15% to 20% are singletons. This clonotype was found many times. The trim removed 3 bases at V and 1 base at J, leaving 2 bases unmatched. This CDR3 spans 14 amino acids. Another study also made use of these data, one on T cells expressing NK-cell markers. As reported in that work: Seropositivity for HCMV was found in seven of the eight sequenced donors, with one seronegative.

The V gene is TRBV12-3 or TRBV12-4, the J gene TRBJ1-1; 7 nucleotides line up with TRBD1. The material sequenced was PBMCs. The TCR sequence derives from a woman aged 18-29 years in good health. The CDR3 nucleotides read TGTGCCAGCAGTTTCGACAGGGAGAACACTGAAGCTTTCTTT. Its protein is CASSFDRENTEAFF.